The clone carrying this T cell receptor beta chain is judged medium-sized (0.01 to 0.1%). Its antigen is still unknown. Live CD3+CD8+TCRalphabeta+ cells were sorted into four subsets by PD-1 and/or TIGIT. This sample stems from a study of circulating CD8 cells and anti-PD-1 response in melanoma. Findings and caveats of the study: At M1, fewer than 7% of TRB clonotypes appeared in multiple subsets.

The QIAseq Immune Repertoire TCR panel built the libraries from roughly 15 ng of total RNA. TCRdb recomputed calls from the reads with MiXCR, one row per CDR3 protein. This sample carries some 2,500 distinct CDR3 sequences, 6.5% to 9% of them seen once, and the ten largest clones take over 2.5%. Between the trimmed V and J ends, which lost 1 base and 0 bases, there was a span of 8 bases. In germline, CDR1 is SGDLS, CDR2 YYNGEE. CDR3 length: 14 residues. This chain uses TRBV9 with TRBJ2-7; TRBD1 or TRBD2 may be the D gene (5 bases each). The specimen comprised CD8+ T cells from PBMCs, sampled at baseline or after one month of anti-PD-1 therapy (not recorded which). The source of this sequence is a human donor with melanoma. This CDR3 reads CASSVRGSSYEQYF. In DNA, the CDR3 is TGTGCCAGCAGCGTACGGGGCAGCTCCTACGAGCAGTACTTC.